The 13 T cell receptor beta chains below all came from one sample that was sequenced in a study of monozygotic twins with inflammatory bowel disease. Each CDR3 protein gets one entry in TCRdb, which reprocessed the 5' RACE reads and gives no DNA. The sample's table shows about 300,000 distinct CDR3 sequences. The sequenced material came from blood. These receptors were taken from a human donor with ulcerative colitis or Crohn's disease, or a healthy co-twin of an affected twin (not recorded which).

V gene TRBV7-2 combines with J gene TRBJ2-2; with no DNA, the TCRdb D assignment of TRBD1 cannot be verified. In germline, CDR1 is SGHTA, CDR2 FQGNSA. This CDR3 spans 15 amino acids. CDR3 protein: CASSLVGGNTGELFF.

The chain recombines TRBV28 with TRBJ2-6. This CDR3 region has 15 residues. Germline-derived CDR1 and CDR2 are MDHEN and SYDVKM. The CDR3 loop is CASSLQNPGANVLTF.

CDR3 sequence: CASTDGPYGYTF. This chain joins TRBV12-3 or TRBV12-4 and TRBJ1-2. The CDR3 length is 12 residues.

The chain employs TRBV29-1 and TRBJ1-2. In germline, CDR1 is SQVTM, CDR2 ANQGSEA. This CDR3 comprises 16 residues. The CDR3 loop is CSVEGGARGGNYGYTF.

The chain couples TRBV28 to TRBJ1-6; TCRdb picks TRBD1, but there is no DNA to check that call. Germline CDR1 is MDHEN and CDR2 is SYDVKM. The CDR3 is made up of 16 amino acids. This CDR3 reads CASNGWTGSYNSPLHF.

The CDR3 loop is CASSLGGGGADTQYF. V gene TRBV7-2 combines with J gene TRBJ2-3; TCRdb's D call, TRBD1, is unchecked because there is no DNA. Germline V CDR1 and CDR2: SGHTA, FQGNSA. The CDR3 loop spans 15 amino acids.

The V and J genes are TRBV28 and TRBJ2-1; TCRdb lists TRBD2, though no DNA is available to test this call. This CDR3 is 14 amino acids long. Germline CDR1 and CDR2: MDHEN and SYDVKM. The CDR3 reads CASSTGQAVTEQFF.

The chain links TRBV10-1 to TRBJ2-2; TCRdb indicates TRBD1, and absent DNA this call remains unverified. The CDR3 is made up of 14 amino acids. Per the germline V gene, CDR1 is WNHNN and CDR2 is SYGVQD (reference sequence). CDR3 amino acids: CASGTKQGSGELFF.

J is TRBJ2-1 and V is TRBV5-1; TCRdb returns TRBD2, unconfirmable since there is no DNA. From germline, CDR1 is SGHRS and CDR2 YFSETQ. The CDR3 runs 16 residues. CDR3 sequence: CASSLGWLAGNNEQFF.

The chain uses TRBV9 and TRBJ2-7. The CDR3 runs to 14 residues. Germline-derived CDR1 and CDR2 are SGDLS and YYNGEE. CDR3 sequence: CASSVAGSLYEQYF. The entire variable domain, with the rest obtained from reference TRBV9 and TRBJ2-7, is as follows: DSGVTQTPKHLITATGQRVTLRCSPRSGDLSVYWYQQSLDQGLQFLIQYYNGEERAKGNILERFSAQQFPDLHSELNLSSLELGDSALYFCASSVAGSLYEQYFGPGTRLTVT.

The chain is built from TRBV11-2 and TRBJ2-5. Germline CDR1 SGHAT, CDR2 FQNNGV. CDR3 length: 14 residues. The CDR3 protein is CASSLYLRKETQYF.

The chain's CDR3 is CASSLSRDPNQPQHF. This chain joins TRBV7-9 and TRBJ1-5; with no DNA, the TCRdb D assignment of TRBD1 cannot be verified. Germline assignment: CDR1 SEHNR and CDR2 FQNEAQ (reference sequence). There are 15 residues in the CDR3.

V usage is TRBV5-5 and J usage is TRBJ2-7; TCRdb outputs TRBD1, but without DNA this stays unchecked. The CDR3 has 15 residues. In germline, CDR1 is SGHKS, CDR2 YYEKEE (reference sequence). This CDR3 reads CASSSPSTGIHEQYF.